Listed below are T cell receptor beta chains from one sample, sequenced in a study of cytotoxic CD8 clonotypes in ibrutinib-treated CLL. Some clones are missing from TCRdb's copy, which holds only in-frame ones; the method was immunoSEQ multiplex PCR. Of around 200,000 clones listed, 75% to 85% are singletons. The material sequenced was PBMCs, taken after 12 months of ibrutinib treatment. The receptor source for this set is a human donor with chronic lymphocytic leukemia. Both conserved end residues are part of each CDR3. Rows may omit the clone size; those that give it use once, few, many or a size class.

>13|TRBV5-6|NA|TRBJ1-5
CASSLLRNQPQHF
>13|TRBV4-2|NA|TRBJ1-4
CASSHVRNEKLFF
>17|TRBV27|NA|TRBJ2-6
CASSTQGVGTGANVLTF
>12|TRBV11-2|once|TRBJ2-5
CASSLLAETQYF
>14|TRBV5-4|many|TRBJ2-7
CASSPRGASYEQYF
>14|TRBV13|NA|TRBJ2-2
CASRRQGNTGELFF
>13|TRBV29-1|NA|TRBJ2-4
CSVEGPLLNIQYF
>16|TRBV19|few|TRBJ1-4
CASSSSPGRFNEKLFF
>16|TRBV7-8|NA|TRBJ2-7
CASSFPSGAHSYEQYF
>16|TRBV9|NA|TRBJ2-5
CASSVGSSLNQETQYF
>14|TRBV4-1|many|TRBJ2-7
CASSMTGGSYEQYF
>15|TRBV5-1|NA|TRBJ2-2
CASSLGGYGTGELFF
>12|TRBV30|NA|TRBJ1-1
CAWSAPETEAFF
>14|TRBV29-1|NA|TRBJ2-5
CSVLLAGGLGTQYF
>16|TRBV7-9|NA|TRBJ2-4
CASSFFTRGQNNIQYF
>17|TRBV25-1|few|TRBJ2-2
CASSDPTARVGTGELFF
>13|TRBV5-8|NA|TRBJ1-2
CASSPDRVYGYTF
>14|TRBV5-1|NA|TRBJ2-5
CASSLADRQETQYF
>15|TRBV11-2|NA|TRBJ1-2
CASSLPGQGDYGYTF
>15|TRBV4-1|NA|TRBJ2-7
CASSPLAGGSYEQYF
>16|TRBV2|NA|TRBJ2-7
CASSGGTGTGGEEQYF
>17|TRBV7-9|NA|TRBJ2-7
CASSLPPGLAGTYEQYF
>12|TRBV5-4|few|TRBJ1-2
CASSLDYYGYTF
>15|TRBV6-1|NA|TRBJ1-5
CASTGMTGGNQPQHF
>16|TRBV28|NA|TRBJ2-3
CASAEGARISTDTQYF
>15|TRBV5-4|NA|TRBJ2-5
CASSFPSGGRETQYF
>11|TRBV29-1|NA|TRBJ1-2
CSTGQNYGYTF
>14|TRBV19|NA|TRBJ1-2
CASSPLTGIYGYTF
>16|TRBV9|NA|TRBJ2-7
CASKAEGKGLSYEQYF
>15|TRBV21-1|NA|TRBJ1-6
CASSKARQANSPLHF
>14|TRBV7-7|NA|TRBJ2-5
CASSRGQGQETQYF
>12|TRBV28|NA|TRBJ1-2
CASSSSKGGYTF
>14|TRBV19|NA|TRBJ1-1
CASTQAVANTEAFF
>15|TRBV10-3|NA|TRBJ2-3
CAISERPTSTDTQYF
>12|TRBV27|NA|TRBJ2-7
CASFGSSYEQYF
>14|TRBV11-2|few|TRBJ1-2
CASSSGRGRGGYTF
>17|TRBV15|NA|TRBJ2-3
CATSRAPGQGGWEAQYF
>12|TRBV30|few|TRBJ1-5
CACTGRGQPQHF
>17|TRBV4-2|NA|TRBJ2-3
CASSQVVSGRLTDTQYF
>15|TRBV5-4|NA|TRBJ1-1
CASSFETGVDTEAFF
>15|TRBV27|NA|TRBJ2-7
CASSLRLDWASEQYF
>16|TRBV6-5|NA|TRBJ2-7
CASSYGASGGPKEQYF
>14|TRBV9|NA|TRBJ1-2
CASSAPTGPYGYTF
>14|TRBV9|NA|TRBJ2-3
CASSPRVGSDTQYF
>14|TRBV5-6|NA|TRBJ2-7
CASSPQGVPYEQYF
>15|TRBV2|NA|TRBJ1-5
CASSQTRARNQPQHF
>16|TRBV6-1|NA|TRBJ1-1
CATSEPRRGGYTEAFF
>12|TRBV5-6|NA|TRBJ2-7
CASSLVSYEQYF
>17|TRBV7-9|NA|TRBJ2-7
CASSSPGLWTVTYEQYF
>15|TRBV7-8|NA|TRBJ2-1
CASSLRPTSYNEQFF
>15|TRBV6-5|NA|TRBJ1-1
CASSYSGTPKTEAFF
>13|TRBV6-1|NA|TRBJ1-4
CASSGQGGEKLFF